The 25 T cell receptor beta chains below come from one sample, sequenced in a study of T cell responses to AZD1222 COVID-19 vaccine. Some clones are missing from TCRdb's copy, which holds only in-frame ones; the method was immunoSEQ multiplex PCR. The sample has 200,000 to 300,000 clones; approximately 95% are singletons. This specimen consisted of peripheral blood, obtained on day 0 of AZD1222 vaccination. These receptors all come from an adult in good health.

The V gene is TRBV2, the J gene TRBJ1-2, with D tentatively TRBD1 (6 bases). V was cut by 7 bases and J by 5 bases, with 11 bases left in between. CDR1 is SNHLY, CDR2 FYNNEI, per germline. The CDR3 runs 12 residues. This CDR3 reads CASKEGDYGYTF. In DNA, the CDR3 is TGTGCCAGCAAGGAGGGGGATTATGGCTACACCTTC.

There are a few counts of this clone. The chain couples TRBV20-1 to TRBJ1-1; D uncertain. This CDR3 is 14 amino acids long. The V end lost 3 bases, the J end lost 1 base, and 12 bases lay between the germline ends. Germline V gene data show CDR1 as DFQATT and CDR2 as SNEGSKA (reference sequence). For the CDR3, the DNA is TGCAGTGCTAGTGGACTGACCGGGAACACTGAAGCTTTCTTT. It is translated as CSASGLTGNTEAFF.

This rearrangement joins TRBV2 to TRBJ1-6; D may be TRBD1 (6 bases). The CDR3 covers 15 residues. Germline V CDR1 and CDR2: SNHLY, FYNNEI. V lost 6 bases, J lost 0 bases, and 9 bases lay in between. The CDR3 is CASSDRSSYNSPLHF. The CDR3 coding sequence is TGTGCCAGCAGCGACAGGAGCTCCTATAATTCACCCCTCCACTTT.

The chain is built from TRBV5-1 and TRBJ2-3, with D tentatively TRBD1 (5 bases). The CDR3 length is 15 residues. The V end lost 5 bases, the J end lost 3 bases, and 16 bases lay between the germline ends. CDR1 is SGHRS and CDR2 is YFSETQ in the germline V gene. CDR3 in DNA: TGCGCCAGCAGTTCTGGGGCAGGGATGACAGATACGCAGTATTTT. This sequence encodes CASSSGAGMTDTQYF. Looking up the rest from reference TRBV5-1 and TRBJ2-3 gives the full variable domain: KAGVTQTPRYLIKTRGQQVTLSCSPISGHRSVSWYQQTPGQGLQFLFEYFSETQRNKGNFPGRFSGRQFSNSRSEMNVSTLELGDSALYLCASSSGAGMTDTQYFGPGTRLTVL.

The chain is built from TRBV11-2 and TRBJ2-5, with 8 bases lining up with TRBD1. CDR1 and CDR2 (germline): SGHAT, FQNNGV. J was trimmed by 5 bases and V by 1 base; bases with no gene match: 9. CDR3 length equals 16 residues. CDR3 residues: CASSLAGTGWFETQYF. CDR3 coding DNA: TGTGCCAGCAGCTTAGCCGGGACAGGATGGTTCGAGACCCAGTACTTC.

The V call is TRBV6-5, the J call TRBJ2-3; no reliable D call. The germline gives CDR1 MNHEY, CDR2 SVGAGI. Trimming stripped 10 bases from V and 8 bases from J, with 16 bases between. The CDR3 has 12 amino acids. In DNA, the CDR3 is TGTGCCACCTTCGATGGGGTCAGTACGCAGTATTTT. Encoded protein: CATFDGVSTQYF.

This chain joins TRBV5-1 and TRBJ1-2; D gene uncertain. The CDR3 consists of 14 residues. Between the trimmed V and J ends, which lost 5 bases and 1 base, there was a span of 12 bases. Per germline, CDR1 SGHRS and CDR2 YFSETQ. The CDR3 coding sequence is TGCGCCAGCAGGGGTCAGGAAATTAACTATGGCTACACCTTC. Its protein product is CASRGQEINYGYTF. Looking up the rest from reference TRBV5-1 and TRBJ1-2 gives the full variable domain: KAGVTQTPRYLIKTRGQQVTLSCSPISGHRSVSWYQQTPGQGLQFLFEYFSETQRNKGNFPGRFSGRQFSNSRSEMNVSTLELGDSALYLCASRGQEINYGYTFGSGTRLTVV.

CDR3 nucleotides: TGTGCCAGCAGCAAAGTCTGGGACGGTCAGCCCCAGCATTTT. It codes for CASSKVWDGQPQHF. The genes are TRBV21-1 and TRBJ1-5. TRBV21-1 counts as a pseudogene. The CDR3 has 14 amino acids.

This chain links TRBV5-8 with TRBJ2-1; D is perhaps TRBD1 or TRBD2 (6 bases each). The CDR3 has 16 amino acids. V was trimmed by 6 bases and J by 8 bases, leaving 24 bases between them. Germline V CDR1 and CDR2: SGHTS, YDEGEE. The CDR3 DNA reads as TGTGCCAGCACCCTGGGTAGCGGAGGGGGAAGGGATGAGCAGTTCTTC. Its translation is CASTLGSGGGRDEQFF.

The rearrangement joins TRBV28 to TRBJ1-2; 9 bases agree with TRBD1. Germline trimming cut 6 bases from V and 6 bases from J; bases unmatched to any gene: 11. Germline CDR1 is MDHEN and CDR2 is SYDVKM. CDR3 length equals 15 residues. Here the CDR3 reads CASSHRLQGANGYTF. The CDR3 DNA is TGTGCCAGCAGCCACCGGTTACAGGGGGCAAATGGCTACACCTTC.

The chain employs TRBV28 and TRBJ1-1; D is unresolved. Germline CDR1 is MDHEN and CDR2 is SYDVKM. This CDR3 is 10 amino acids long. The V end lost 7 bases, the J end lost 10 bases, and 10 bases lay between the germline ends. The CDR3 DNA follows: TGTGCCAGCACCGGGGAGGGAGCTTTCTTT. Translated, it gives CASTGEGAFF.

The chain employs TRBV6-2 or TRBV6-3 and TRBJ2-1; no reliable D call. V was clipped by 4 bases and J by 0 bases, with 7 bases between them. Germline V gene sequence: CDR1 MNHEY, CDR2 SVGEGT. CDR3 length equals 14 residues. CDR3 residues: CASSSQGSYNEQFF. The CDR3 DNA follows: TGTGCCAGCAGTTCACAAGGCTCCTACAATGAGCAGTTCTTC.

The chain has TRBV3-1 (or the pseudogene TRBV3-2) and TRBJ2-7; the D gene is possibly TRBD2 (6 bases). V lost 1 base to trimming and J lost 6 bases, with 19 bases between them. The CDR3 runs 16 residues. Germline V lookup: CDR1 LGHDT, CDR2 YNNKEL (reference sequence). The CDR3 sequence is CASSQAGGWGLGEQYF. The CDR3 DNA is TGTGCCAGCAGCCAAGCCGGAGGGTGGGGGTTGGGCGAGCAGTACTTC.

CDR3 DNA sequence: TGTGCCAGCAGCCTCGGTCCTTCGGAGGAGCAGTTCTTC. Protein product: CASSLGPSEEQFF. V usage is TRBV9 and J usage is TRBJ2-1; D ambiguous. From germline, CDR1 is SGDLS and CDR2 YYNGEE. There are 13 residues in the CDR3. The V gene lost 4 bases and the J gene lost 10 bases, with 15 bases spanning the gap.

The V gene is TRBV9, the J gene TRBJ2-2; 7 bases fit TRBD1. Germline assignment: CDR1 SGDLS and CDR2 YYNGEE. V shed 2 bases, J shed 7 bases, and the junction held 5 bases outside the gene matches. The CDR3 totals 14 residues. The CDR3 loop reads CASSVGQAGGELFF. Here the CDR3 DNA reads TGTGCCAGCAGCGTTGGACAGGCCGGCGGGGAGCTGTTTTTT.

DNA for the CDR3: TGTGCCAGCAGCTTAGCGAGGCAGGGGGCCTACGAGCAGTACTTC. Translation gives CASSLARQGAYEQYF. The V and J genes are TRBV7-2 and TRBJ2-7, with TRBD1 matching 7 bases. Trimming took 0 bases from V and 2 from J; bases not matched to a gene: 4. Germline CDR1 and CDR2: SGHTA and FQGNSA. The CDR3 loop spans 15 amino acids.

The J gene is TRBJ1-1, the V gene TRBV5-1, with 7 bases identical to TRBD1. V shed 1 base, J shed 1 base, and the junction held 1 base outside the gene matches. Germline lookup yields CDR1 SGHRS and CDR2 YFSETQ. The CDR3 loop spans 14 amino acids. This CDR3 is CASSLTGANTEAFF. The CDR3 DNA is TGCGCCAGCAGCTTGACAGGGGCGAACACTGAAGCTTTCTTT.

The chain has TRBV6-2 or TRBV6-3 and TRBJ1-1, with 8 bases lining up with TRBD1. Unmatched junction bases numbered 4, after V lost 0 bases and J lost 7 bases. The germline gives CDR1 MNHEY, CDR2 SVGEGT. This CDR3 has 14 amino acids. CDR3 sequence: CASSYSRQGYEAFF. CDR3 coding DNA: TGTGCCAGCAGTTACTCACGACAGGGGTATGAAGCTTTCTTT.

The rearrangement links TRBV5-1 to TRBJ2-3; weak D call: TRBD2 (5 bases). This CDR3 is 17 amino acids long. V was shortened by 4 bases and J by 4 bases, with 22 bases between the two germline ends. The V gene's germline CDR1 is SGHRS and CDR2 YFSETQ. In nucleotides, the CDR3 is TGCGCCAGCAGCAGCTTGGCGGGCAGTTGGGTTTCAGATACGCAGTATTTT. This gives the protein CASSSLAGSWVSDTQYF. Together with reference TRBV5-1 and TRBJ2-3, the CDR3 gives the full variable domain: KAGVTQTPRYLIKTRGQQVTLSCSPISGHRSVSWYQQTPGQGLQFLFEYFSETQRNKGNFPGRFSGRQFSNSRSEMNVSTLELGDSALYLCASSSLAGSWVSDTQYFGPGTRLTVL.

The chain joins TRBV3-1 (or the pseudogene TRBV3-2) to TRBJ2-1, with TRBD2 matching over 8 bases. Germline V gene lookup returns CDR1 LGHDT and CDR2 YNNKEL (reference sequence). The CDR3 consists of 16 residues. J was trimmed by 7 bases and V by 3 bases; bases with no gene match: 11. This CDR3 reads CASSHTGTSMINEQFF. CDR3 sequence (DNA): TGTGCCAGCAGCCATACCGGGACTAGTATGATTAATGAGCAGTTCTTC.

Turning to this clone: Other DNA sequences in this specimen translate into the identical CDR3. This sequence joins TRBV5-4 and TRBJ2-3; the match to TRBD2 covers 8 bases. CDR3 length: 15 residues. The trim removed 1 base at V and 0 bases at J, leaving 1 base unmatched. Germline CDR1 is SGHNT and CDR2 is YYREEE (reference sequence). The CDR3 nucleotides read TGTGCCAGCAGCTTGCAGCGGGGGAGCACAGATACGCAGTATTTT. Translating it yields CASSLQRGSTDTQYF.

This clone occurred once. The V call is TRBV5-4, the J call TRBJ2-1; tentative D call: TRBD1 (7 bases). V was cut by 4 bases and J by 2 bases, with 16 bases left in between. The germline CDR1 and CDR2 sequences are SGHNT and YYREEE (reference sequence). This CDR3 is built from 16 residues. The DNA of the CDR3 is TGTGCCAGCAGCCAGGGGGGCGGCGGGACCTACAATGAGCAGTTCTTC. This encodes CASSQGGGGTYNEQFF.

The genes are TRBV9 and TRBJ1-1; 7 bases line up with TRBD1. This CDR3 spans 15 amino acids. V gave up 0 bases and J gave up 6 bases; unmatched junction bases: 8. In germline, CDR1 is SGDLS, CDR2 YYNGEE. CDR3 amino acids: CASSVAGGGPAEAFF. The CDR3 DNA reads TGTGCCAGCAGCGTAGCTGGAGGGGGCCCGGCTGAAGCTTTCTTT.

Comment on this clone: Compared with germline, one end of the junction differs, possibly owing to a read error. The J gene is TRBJ2-1, the V gene TRBV5-4; D is possibly TRBD1 (6 bases). There are 15 residues in the CDR3. Germline V gene lookup returns CDR1 SGHNT and CDR2 YYREEE (reference sequence). CDR3 sequence (DNA): TGTGCCAGCAGCTTGGGGGGGCTCTCCCACAATGAGCAGTTCTTC. Its translation: CASSLGGLSHNEQFF.

The rearrangement links TRBV6-2 or TRBV6-3 to TRBJ2-7; perhaps TRBD2 as D (7 bases). The V end lost 0 bases, the J end lost 3 bases, and 12 bases lay between the germline ends. This CDR3 is built from 15 residues. The V gene's germline CDR1 is MNHEY and CDR2 SVGEGT. As DNA, the CDR3 is TGTGCCAGCAGTTACTCGGGAGGGGGGCACTACGAGCAGTACTTC. Encoded protein: CASSYSGGGHYEQYF.